The 28 T cell receptor beta chains in this list originate from one sample, sequenced in a study of T cell clonality in common variable immunodeficiency. Sequenced by immunoSEQ multiplex PCR; TCRdb stores in-frame clones only, minus some. The repertoire yields about 20,000 clones, none seen only once; the top ten contain around 2.6%. Antigens for these TCRs are unknown. Study conclusions and caveats: Reportedly, TCR beta sequences from common variable immunodeficiency showed fewer deletions and N-nucleotide insertions.

The sequenced sample was peripheral blood mononuclear cells. The receptor set was obtained from a human donor with common variable immunodeficiency.

Concerning this clone itself: The read ends 3 residues before the CDR3 terminus; that terminus is restored from the germline J gene. The gene calls are TRBV30 and TRBJ2-1, with D possibly being TRBD1 (5 bases). Trimming removed 2 bases at V and 0 bases at J, with 17 bases between. CDR1 GTSNPN and CDR2 SVGIG come from the germline V gene (reference sequence). The CDR3 contains 17 residues. The sequenced CDR3 bases are TGTGCCTGGAGTCGGGTAAGGGGCCAATTCTCCTACAATGAG. As protein: CAWSRVRGQFSYNE. The entire CDR3 protein reads CAWSRVRGQFSYNEQFF.

This clone was seen a handful of times. The CDR3 is CASSDTGGAKTQYF. The covered CDR3 bases are TGTGCCAGTAGTGATACAGGGGGCGCGAAGACC. V usage is TRBV19 and J usage is TRBJ2-5; 9 bases align to TRBD1. The read halts 3 residues ahead of the CDR3 end, with the missing end drawn from the germline J gene. This CDR3 has 14 amino acids. The J segment lost 6 bases and the V segment lost 5 bases, leaving 7 bases of the junction unmatched. Germline lookup yields CDR1 LNHDA and CDR2 SQIVND (reference sequence).

A few counts support this clone. The CDR3 is cut off 3 residues early in the read; its end comes from the germline J gene. This chain joins TRBV7-9 and TRBJ1-4, with D possibly being TRBD1 (5 bases). The germline V gene has CDR1 SEHNR and CDR2 FQNEAQ (reference sequence). The CDR3 is made up of 13 amino acids. The CDR3 protein is CASSASGASKLFF. Incomplete CDR3 DNA: TGTGCCAGCAGCGCTTCTGGGGCGAGTAAA.

On this clone: The DNA ends 3 residues before the CDR3 does, and the rest of the CDR3 is filled in from the germline J gene. This chain joins TRBV18 and TRBJ2-2; the D gene is possibly TRBD2 (6 bases). CDR1 and CDR2 from the germline V gene are KGHSH and LQKENI. The length of the CDR3 is 14 residues. V lost 5 bases to trimming and J lost 6 bases, with 13 bases between them. The CDR3 bases that were read are TGTGCCAGCTCAGTGGAGGGGTTCTCCGGGGAG. Its protein is CASSVEGFSGE. The entire CDR3 is CASSVEGFSGELFF.

A few counts support this clone. From the germline J gene comes the end of the CDR3, since the read stops 3 residues before it. The chain joins TRBV7-8 to TRBJ2-1; D is unresolved. From germline, CDR1 is SGHVS and CDR2 FQNEAQ. This CDR3 has 11 amino acids. V lost 6 bases and J lost 6, with 6 bases in between. The CDR3 bases that were read are TGTGCCAGCAGACAAACCAATGAG. It codes for CASRQTNE. The entire CDR3 protein is CASRQTNEQFF.

Of note for this clone: The read terminates 3 residues before the CDR3 end, so the remaining end is supplied by the germline J gene. The V and J genes are TRBV19 and TRBJ2-7; 8 positions agree with TRBD2. The CDR3 runs 20 residues. Germline lookup yields CDR1 LNHDA and CDR2 SQIVND (reference sequence). With V trimmed by 1 base and J by 0 bases, 17 bases remained unmatched. The CDR3 loop reads CASSIVKKLADFRSSYEQYF. CDR3 DNA, as far as it was read: TGTGCCAGTAGTATAGTAAAGAAACTAGCGGACTTTCGGAGCTCCTACGAG.

This clone has just a few counts. Coverage ceases 3 residues before the CDR3 finishes, and the germline J gene fills in the end. The V and J genes are TRBV30 and TRBJ2-3; D possibly corresponds to TRBD1 (5 bases). Trimming stripped 3 bases from V and 2 bases from J, with 12 bases between. The CDR3 totals 14 residues. The germline CDR1 and CDR2 sequences are GTSNPN and SVGIG (reference sequence). CDR3 protein: CAWSKRGNTDTQYF. The DNA read from the CDR3 is TGTGCCTGGAGCAAAAGGGGTAACACAGATACG.

The sample holds a few counts of this clone. The DNA ends 3 residues before the CDR3 does, and the rest of the CDR3 is filled in from the germline J gene. This chain joins TRBV19 and TRBJ2-1, with D tentatively TRBD1 (5 bases). Trimming shortened V by 2 bases and J by 2 bases, and 10 bases separated the two germline ends. CDR1 and CDR2 (germline): LNHDA, SQIVND (reference sequence). The CDR3 runs 15 residues. The part of the CDR3 DNA that was read is TGTGCCAGTAGTATATCAGGGTTCCCCTACAATGAG. Amino acids: CASSISGFPYNE. The CDR3, in full, reads CASSISGFPYNEQFF.

This clone was seen a handful of times. Incomplete CDR3 DNA: TGTGCCAGCTCACCCCCTAACCCCCACAGGGGACAAACCTACGAG. It yields the protein CASSPPNPHRGQTYE. The complete CDR3 reads CASSPPNPHRGQTYEQYF. This rearrangement joins TRBV18 to TRBJ2-7, with 7 bases matching TRBD1. The read gets to within 3 residues of the CDR3 end, and the germline J gene fills in the rest. The CDR3 contains 18 residues. The J segment lost 2 bases and the V segment lost 3 bases, leaving 16 bases of the junction unmatched. CDR1 and CDR2 (germline): KGHSH, LQKENI.

Details on this clone: The DNA ends 3 residues before the CDR3 does, and the rest of the CDR3 is filled in from the germline J gene. The genes are TRBV19 and TRBJ2-3; 9 bases agree with TRBD1. The CDR3 is 14 amino acids. From germline, CDR1 is LNHDA and CDR2 SQIVND (reference sequence). V shed 5 bases, J shed 2 bases, and the junction held 2 bases outside the gene matches. The CDR3: CASSLQGATDTQYF. Incomplete CDR3 DNA: TGTGCCAGTAGTCTACAGGGGGCCACAGATACG.

Notes on this clone: Read data end 3 residues before the CDR3 end; the end is taken from the germline J gene. Other DNA sequences of this sample code for an identical CDR3. The rearrangement links TRBV18 to TRBJ1-4, with D possibly TRBD1 on 5 matching bases. This CDR3 has 15 residues. V dropped 2 bases and J dropped 0 bases, with 7 bases sitting between them. The germline gives CDR1 KGHSH, CDR2 LQKENI. Partial CDR3 DNA: TGTGCCAGCTCACCAGGAGGGGCAACTAATGAAAAA. Residues: CASSPGGATNEK. The full-length CDR3 reads as CASSPGGATNEKLFF.

This clone was observed a handful of times. The read terminates 3 residues ahead of where the CDR3 ends, so the germline J gene completes it. J is TRBJ1-1 and V is TRBV18; 8 nucleotides line up with TRBD1. Per germline, CDR1 KGHSH and CDR2 LQKENI. V lost 3 bases, J lost 2 bases, and 8 bases stayed unmatched. This CDR3 comprises 16 residues. The covered CDR3 bases are TGTGCCAGCTCACCCCTCGCGACAGGGGAAAACACTGAA. This gives the protein CASSPLATGENTE. The full CDR3 reads CASSPLATGENTEAFF.

As for this clone: The read gets to within 3 residues of the CDR3 end, and the germline J gene fills in the rest. The chain links TRBV7-2 to TRBJ2-1; a possible D gene is TRBD2 (5 bases). The V gene's germline CDR1 is SGHTA and CDR2 FQGNSA. The CDR3 sequence is 15 residues long. With 2 bases removed from V and 7 bases from J, the gap between germline ends came to 15 bases. Partial CDR3 DNA: TGTGCCAGCAGCTTATTCTTTTTTCGGGGAAATGAG. Residues: CASSLFFFRGNE. The whole CDR3 is CASSLFFFRGNEQFF.

The sequenced CDR3 bases are TGTGCCAGCTCACCGACAGGGGGGAATCAGCCC. Its translation: CASSPTGGNQP. The whole CDR3 sequence is CASSPTGGNQPQHF. The V gene is TRBV18, the J gene TRBJ1-5, with 9 nucleotides matching TRBD1. The read comes to an end 3 residues before the CDR3 does, leaving the germline J gene to fill in the end. V trimming: 3 bases; J trimming: 4 bases; junction bases outside the gene matches: 1. Germline CDR1 reads KGHSH; CDR2 reads LQKENI. The CDR3 covers 14 residues.

This clone is termed large. Sequencing ends 3 residues short of the CDR3 end; the germline J gene provides the rest. This chain joins TRBV9 and TRBJ1-1; TRBD1 matches 7 bases. The CDR3 runs 15 residues. Germline values: CDR1 SGDLS, CDR2 YYNGEE. Unmatched junction bases numbered 9, after V lost 3 bases and J lost 4 bases. The CDR3 loop reads CASSGRTGTLTEAFF. The sequenced part of the CDR3 DNA is TGTGCCAGCAGCGGACGGACAGGCACGCTCACTGAA.

A few counts support this clone. From the germline J gene comes the end of the CDR3, since the read stops 3 residues before it. This chain joins TRBV29-1 and TRBJ2-5; D not certain. Germline CDR1 is SQVTM and CDR2 is ANQGSEA. V lost 4 bases and J 5 bases, leaving 14 bases between the germline ends. This CDR3 has 13 residues. Partial CDR3 DNA: TGCAGCGTTGGAAGCCTTTTTGTCGAGACC. This encodes CSVGSLFVET. The CDR3, in full, reads CSVGSLFVETQYF.

In regard to this clone: The CDR3 end falls 3 residues outside the read, so it is completed with the germline J gene. The rearrangement joins TRBV6-1 to TRBJ1-4, with D tentatively TRBD1 (5 bases). CDR1 is MNHNS, CDR2 SASEGT, per germline. The CDR3 runs to 15 residues. V lost 4 bases and J 6 bases, leaving 15 bases between the germline ends. Incomplete CDR3 DNA: TGTGCCAGCAGTGCTAGGACAAGGGGCGATGAAAAA. This encodes CASSARTRGDEK. The CDR3, in full, reads CASSARTRGDEKLFF.

This clone has only a few counts. Read sequence stops 3 residues before the CDR3 end, and the germline J gene provides the missing end. The chain recombines TRBV19 with TRBJ2-7, with TRBD1 as a possible D gene (6 bases). V was cut by 3 bases and J by 2 bases, with 11 bases left in between. CDR3 length equals 14 residues. The germline V gene encodes CDR1 LNHDA and CDR2 SQIVND (reference sequence). CDR3 bases read: TGTGCCAGTAGTATTCAACAGGGAGCCTACGAG. This gives the protein CASSIQQGAYE. The entire CDR3 protein is CASSIQQGAYEQYF.

This clone was seen a handful of times. The CDR3 end lies 3 residues beyond the end of the read and is filled in from the germline J gene. The gene calls are TRBV7-3 and TRBJ2-3; no definite D call. This CDR3 has 12 residues. V was pared by 2 bases and J by 4 bases, with 4 bases between. The germline V gene encodes CDR1 SGHTA and CDR2 FQGTGA. The sequenced CDR3 bases are TGTGCCAGCAGCTTATCTGCAGATACG. Its protein is CASSLSADT. The CDR3 as a whole reads CASSLSADTQYF.

Comment on this clone: Read coverage stops 3 residues before the CDR3 terminus; the germline J gene supplies the remainder. This chain uses TRBV7-2 with TRBJ2-3; 13 bases line up with TRBD2. V trimming: 0 bases; J trimming: 4 bases; junction bases outside the gene matches: 4. CDR3 length: 17 amino acids. Germline V gene lookup returns CDR1 SGHTA and CDR2 FQGNSA. The CDR3 sequence is CASSLAPLAGGADTQYF. The DNA read from the CDR3 is TGTGCCAGCAGCTTAGCACCACTAGCGGGGGGGGCAGATACG. Full variable domain (missing parts from reference TRBV7-2 and TRBJ2-3): GAGVSQSPSNKVTEKGKDVELRCDPISGHTALYWYRQSLGQGLEFLIYFQGNSAPDKSGLPSDRFSAERTGGSVSTLTIQRTQQEDSAVYLCASSLAPLAGGADTQYFGPGTRLTVL.

The table lists this clone with a few counts. Coverage ceases 3 residues before the CDR3 finishes, and the germline J gene fills in the end. The V and J genes are TRBV7-2 and TRBJ2-3, with 7 bases aligning to TRBD1. Germline CDR1 is SGHTA and CDR2 is FQGNSA. The CDR3 sequence is 15 residues long. J gave up 5 bases and V 5 bases, and 10 bases lay outside the gene matches. The CDR3 sequence: CASSVNRGSKDTQYF. Incomplete CDR3 DNA: TGTGCCAGCAGCGTCAACAGGGGATCTAAAGATACG. Filled out from reference TRBV7-2 and TRBJ2-3, the complete variable domain reads GAGVSQSPSNKVTEKGKDVELRCDPISGHTALYWYRQSLGQGLEFLIYFQGNSAPDKSGLPSDRFSAERTGGSVSTLTIQRTQQEDSAVYLCASSVNRGSKDTQYFGPGTRLTVL.

This clone was detected only a few times. Read data end 3 residues before the CDR3 end; the end is taken from the germline J gene. The chain joins TRBV30 to TRBJ2-1, with D perhaps matching TRBD2 (6 bases). The CDR3 consists of 11 residues. CDR1 and CDR2 (germline): GTSNPN, SVGIG (reference sequence). With 7 bases removed from V and 7 bases from J, the gap between germline ends came to 11 bases. CDR3 DNA, as far as it was read: TGTGCCTACACCCGGGGGAATGAG. Amino acid sequence: CAYTRGNE. The whole CDR3 reads CAYTRGNEQFF.

This clone was recorded a few times. Read coverage stops 3 residues before the CDR3 terminus; the germline J gene supplies the remainder. The chain recombines TRBV6-2 or TRBV6-3 with TRBJ2-3; D tentatively reads TRBD1 or TRBD2 (5 bases each). The CDR3 covers 14 residues. CDR1 is MNHEY and CDR2 is SVGEGT in the germline V gene. V lost 7 bases and J lost 0, with 11 bases in between. The part of the CDR3 DNA that was read is TGTGCCAGCAATAGGGGAGATAGCACAGATACG. It translates to CASNRGDSTDT. The whole CDR3 reads CASNRGDSTDTQYF.

Points on this clone: The DNA ends 3 residues before the CDR3 does, and the rest of the CDR3 is filled in from the germline J gene. The V gene is TRBV7-9, the J gene TRBJ1-4, with D perhaps TRBD1 (6 bases). CDR1 is SEHNR, CDR2 FQNEAQ, per germline (reference sequence). This CDR3 has 12 amino acids. CDR3 bases read: TGTGCCAGCAGCCGGGACATTGGGAAA. Its protein product is CASSRDIGK. The whole CDR3 protein reads CASSRDIGKLFF. Filled out from reference TRBV7-9 and TRBJ1-4, the complete variable domain reads DTGVSQNPRHKITKRGQNVTFRCDPISEHNRLYWYRQTLGQGPEFLTYFQNEAQLEKSRLLSDRFSAERPKGSFSTLEIQRTEQGDSAMYLCASSRDIGKLFFGSGTQLSVL.

Concerning this clone itself: The read ends 3 residues early relative to the CDR3; the germline J gene fills the gap. The V call is TRBV19, the J call TRBJ1-1; no definite D call. The CDR3 runs 13 residues. Germline V gives CDR1 LNHDA, CDR2 SQIVND (reference sequence). Trimming took 1 base from V and 0 from J, leaving 3 bases between them. CDR3 residues: CASSIVVNTEAFF. The sequenced CDR3 bases are TGTGCCAGTAGTATAGTAGTGAACACTGAA.

Only a few counts were recorded for this clone. The CDR3 end lies 3 residues beyond the end of the read and is filled in from the germline J gene. The chain carries TRBV7-2 and TRBJ2-3; 10 bases are a match to TRBD2. CDR3 size: 14 residues. Trimming at V came to 6 bases and at J to 5 bases, leaving 5 bases not matched to a gene. The germline CDR1 and CDR2 sequences are SGHTA and FQGNSA. This chain's CDR3 is CASRTLAGIDTQYF. The CDR3 bases that were read are TGTGCCAGCAGGACACTAGCGGGGATAGATACG.

As regards this clone: The CDR3 extends 3 residues past the end of the read, so its final part is completed from the germline J gene. The chain recombines TRBV19 with TRBJ2-3; D is uncertain. Germline CDR1 LNHDA, CDR2 SQIVND (reference sequence). The CDR3 has 13 residues. CDR3 DNA (partial): TGTGCCAGTAGTCCCCCCCCCGCGTCGACG. Protein product: CASSPPPAST. In full, the CDR3 is CASSPPPASTQYF.

A remark on this clone: Read coverage stops 3 residues before the CDR3 terminus; the germline J gene supplies the remainder. The chain joins TRBV18 to TRBJ1-2; 9 nucleotides match TRBD1. CDR1 and CDR2 from the germline V gene are KGHSH and LQKENI. J was trimmed by 1 base and V by 4 bases; bases with no gene match: 4. The length of the CDR3 is 15 residues. The CDR3 is CASSRTGARNYGYTF. The sequenced part of the CDR3 DNA is TGTGCCAGCTCACGGACAGGGGCACGTAACTATGGC.